The 9 T cell receptor beta chains below come from one sample, sequenced in a study of shared clonotypes between healthy human individuals. Clones were sequenced by immunoSEQ multiplex PCR, and TCRdb holds only the in-frame ones, with some missing. Of more than 850,000 clones in the sample, 78% were seen once. The source material was memory CD4+ T cells from PBMCs. Subset reported: CD45RA-negative fraction. Source of these receptors: a man between 18 and 35 years old in good health. Some clones in this sample may be carry-over from other donors' samples.

The chain's CDR3 is CASSYPPGLAASYNEQFF. CDR3 DNA: TGTGCCAGCAGTTACCCACCGGGACTAGCCGCGTCCTACAATGAGCAGTTCTTC. The rearrangement uses TRBV28 and TRBJ2-1, with 9 bases matching TRBD2. The trim removed 4 bases at V and 1 base at J, leaving 11 bases unmatched. CDR3 length: 18 residues. CDR1 and CDR2 from the germline V gene are MDHEN and SYDVKM.

This sequence joins TRBV14 and TRBJ1-1, with D hard to call. Germline lookup yields CDR1 SGHDN and CDR2 FVKESK. Trimming shortened V by 0 bases and J by 7 bases, and 9 bases separated the two germline ends. The length of the CDR3 is 13 residues. Here the CDR3 reads CASSQERGGEAFF. CDR3 DNA: TGTGCCAGCAGCCAAGAGAGAGGAGGTGAAGCTTTCTTT.

Written as DNA, the CDR3 is TGCAGCGTTGATGGGGACAGGGCCTACAATGAGCAGTTCTTC. It encodes CSVDGDRAYNEQFF. This sequence joins TRBV29-1 and TRBJ2-1; 9 bases fit TRBD1. There are 14 residues in the CDR3. CDR1 is SQVTM, CDR2 ANQGSEA, per germline. V was clipped by 3 bases and J by 2 bases; unmatched bases: 2.

V gene TRBV5-4 combines with J gene TRBJ2-7; 9 nucleotides align to TRBD2. V shed 2 bases, J shed 2 bases, and the junction held 5 bases outside the gene matches. This CDR3 is 15 amino acids long. Germline lookup yields CDR1 SGHNT and CDR2 YYREEE (reference sequence). The CDR3 DNA sequence: TGTGCCAGCAGCTTCCCAGCGGGAGGCGCCTACGAGCAGTACTTC. This encodes CASSFPAGGAYEQYF.

CDR3 residues: CASSLGGTHATDTQYF. As DNA, the CDR3 is TGCGCCAGCAGCTTGGGCGGGACACACGCCACAGATACGCAGTATTTT. The chain combines TRBV5-1 with TRBJ2-3; either TRBD1 or TRBD2 may fit D (6 bases each). Germline loops: CDR1 SGHRS, CDR2 YFSETQ. V was pared by 0 bases and J by 2 bases, with 13 bases between. The CDR3 totals 16 residues.

This chain uses TRBV5-8 with TRBJ2-1; 7 bases align to TRBD1. Germline CDR1 reads SGHTS; CDR2 reads YDEGEE. The CDR3 consists of 16 residues. The J segment lost 7 bases and the V segment lost 4 bases, leaving 14 bases of the junction unmatched. CDR3 bases: TGTGCCAGCAGCCCGGGATTCAAACACAGGGGTAATGAGCAGTTCTTC. Encoded protein: CASSPGFKHRGNEQFF.

A word on this clone: Sequence at one end of the junction differs from germline and may be a read error. Other DNA sequences in this specimen translate into the identical CDR3. The V and J genes are TRBV29-1 and TRBJ2-2; D remains unclear. The germline V gene encodes CDR1 SQVTM and CDR2 ANQGSEA. The CDR3 contains 12 residues. The CDR3 DNA follows: TGCAGCGTTGTATTCTACACCGGAGAGCTGTTTTTT. Its translation: CSVVFYTGELFF.

This chain uses TRBV9 with TRBJ1-4; the D gene is possibly TRBD1 (5 bases). Germline lookup yields CDR1 SGDLS and CDR2 YYNGEE. The length of the CDR3 is 15 residues. V was trimmed by 4 bases and J by 4 bases, leaving 14 bases between them. CDR3 protein: CASSSRQNRNEKLFF. CDR3 DNA: TGTGCCAGCAGCTCCCGACAGAACCGTAATGAAAAACTGTTTTTT.

The V call is TRBV28, the J call TRBJ2-2; D unclear. V was pared by 5 bases and J by 0 bases, with 13 bases between. Germline V gene sequence: CDR1 MDHEN, CDR2 SYDVKM. The CDR3 consists of 16 residues. CDR3 sequence (DNA): TGTGCCAGCAGTCCTATCGGCGCAGCGAACACCGGGGAGCTGTTTTTT. As protein: CASSPIGAANTGELFF.